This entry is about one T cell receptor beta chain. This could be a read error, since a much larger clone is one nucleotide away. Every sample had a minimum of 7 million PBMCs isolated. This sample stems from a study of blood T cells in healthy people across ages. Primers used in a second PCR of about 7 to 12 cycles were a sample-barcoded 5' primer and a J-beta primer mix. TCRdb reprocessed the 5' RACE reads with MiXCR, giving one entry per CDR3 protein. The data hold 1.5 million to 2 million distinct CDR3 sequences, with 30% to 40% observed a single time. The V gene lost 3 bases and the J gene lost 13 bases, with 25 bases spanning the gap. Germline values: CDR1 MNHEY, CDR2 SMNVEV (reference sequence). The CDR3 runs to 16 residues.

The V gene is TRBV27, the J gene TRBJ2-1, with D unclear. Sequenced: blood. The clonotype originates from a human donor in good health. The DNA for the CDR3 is TGTGCCAGCAGTTTGTCCGGGTTAGGTTCCAAAAACATTCAGTTCTTC. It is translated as CASSLSGLGSKNIQFF.